This T cell receptor beta chain was identified in a study of OX40 agonist ivuxolimab in advanced cancers. Background on the study: Patients' therapy was ivuxolimab, an antibody that acts as an agonist of OX40 (CD134).

Profiled with immunoSEQ multiplex PCR; TCRdb holds only in-frame clones, not every one. The sample consists of 35,000 to 45,000 clones, 80% to 90% of them appearing once. The CDR3 totals 15 residues. Germline assignment: CDR1 SGDLS and CDR2 YYNGEE. The V end was cut by 4 bases, the J end by 0 bases, with 11 bases between. This sequence was found in an adult with an advanced solid tumor such as melanoma, head and neck, liver or kidney cancer. Sequencing used CD4+ or CD8+ T cells sorted from blood, obtained in a trial of the OX40 agonist ivuxolimab. The chain combines TRBV9 with TRBJ2-1; D uncertain. The CDR3 spells CASSLWSSSYNEQFF. CDR3 nucleotide sequence: TGTGCCAGCAGCTTATGGTCGAGCTCCTACAATGAGCAGTTCTTC.